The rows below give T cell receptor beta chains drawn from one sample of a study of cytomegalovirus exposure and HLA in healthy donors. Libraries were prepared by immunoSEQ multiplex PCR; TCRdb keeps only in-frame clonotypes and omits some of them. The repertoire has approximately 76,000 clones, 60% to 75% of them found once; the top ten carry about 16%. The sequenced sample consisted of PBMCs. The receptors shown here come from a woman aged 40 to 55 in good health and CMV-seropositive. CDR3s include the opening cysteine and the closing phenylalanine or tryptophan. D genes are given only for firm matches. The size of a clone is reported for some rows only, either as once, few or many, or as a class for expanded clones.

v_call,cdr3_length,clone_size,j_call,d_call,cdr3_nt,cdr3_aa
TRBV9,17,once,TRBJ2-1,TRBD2,TGTGCCAGCAGCGTAGCTCTACCGGGACTAGCGGTTAATGAGCAGTTCTTC,CASSVALPGLAVNEQFF
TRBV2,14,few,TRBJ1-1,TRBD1,TGTGCCAGCAGTGGCGCAGGGGGTGAGACTGAAGCTTTCTTT,CASSGAGGETEAFF
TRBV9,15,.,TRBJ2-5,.,TGTGCCAGCAGCGTAGATCATCATCAAAAAGAGACCCAGTACTTC,CASSVDHHQKETQYF
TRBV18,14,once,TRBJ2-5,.,TGTGCCAGCTCACCACCGTGGGGAGCGGAGACCCAGTACTTC,CASSPPWGAETQYF
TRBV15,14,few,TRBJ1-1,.,TGTGCCACCAGCCGACTCTTTGGGAACACTGAAGCTTTCTTT,CATSRLFGNTEAFF
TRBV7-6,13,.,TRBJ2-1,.,TGTGCCAGCAGCTTTCTCCCCCTAAATGAGCAGTTCTTC,CASSFLPLNEQFF
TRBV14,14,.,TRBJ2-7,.,TGTGCCAGCAGCCAAGAGGGCTTCCAATACGAGCAGTACTTC,CASSQEGFQYEQYF
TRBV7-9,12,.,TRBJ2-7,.,TGTGCCAGCAGCCCCTCGAGCTTTGAGCAGTACTTC,CASSPSSFEQYF
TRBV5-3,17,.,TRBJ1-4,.,TGTGCCAGAAGCACGTATAGGGGGAAAGCAACTAATGAAAAACTGTTTTTT,CARSTYRGKATNEKLFF
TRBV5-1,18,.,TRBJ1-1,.,TGCGCCAGCAGCTTGACTTTCGTGGACTCCGGAACGAACACTGAAGCTTTCTTT,CASSLTFVDSGTNTEAFF
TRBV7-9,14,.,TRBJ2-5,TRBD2,TGTGCCAGCAGCTTAGTAGCGGGAGTCGAGACCCAGTACTTC,CASSLVAGVETQYF
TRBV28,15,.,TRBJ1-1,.,TGTGCCAGCAGTCCACCGCACAGACGAAACACTGAAGCTTTCTTT,CASSPPHRRNTEAFF
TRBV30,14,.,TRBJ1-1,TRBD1,TGTGCCTTAGACAGGGGGGTTTTAGACACTGAAGCTTTCTTT,CALDRGVLDTEAFF
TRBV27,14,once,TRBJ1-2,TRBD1,TGTGCCAGCAGTGTGGGACAGGGCTTCTATGGCTACACCTTC,CASSVGQGFYGYTF
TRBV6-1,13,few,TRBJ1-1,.,TGTGCCAGCATAACAGGGATGAACACTGAAGCTTTCTTT,CASITGMNTEAFF
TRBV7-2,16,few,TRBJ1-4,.,TGTGCCAGCAGCTTAGCTAGTCCGGGGTCGAGGGAAAAACTGTTTTTT,CASSLASPGSREKLFF
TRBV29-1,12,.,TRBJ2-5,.,TGCAGCGCTCGGACAGACCAAGAGACCCAGTACTTC,CSARTDQETQYF
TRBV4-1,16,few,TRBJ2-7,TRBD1,TGCGCCAGCAGCGCCTCCGGGACAGGGGAGGGGTACGAGCAGTACTTC,CASSASGTGEGYEQYF
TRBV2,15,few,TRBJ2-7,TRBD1,TGTGCCAGCAGTGAACCCGGGACAGGGGTTTACGAGCAGTACTTC,CASSEPGTGVYEQYF
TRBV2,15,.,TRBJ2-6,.,TGTGCCACCTCGGGACTTGAGGCTGGGGCCAACGTCCTGACTTTC,CATSGLEAGANVLTF
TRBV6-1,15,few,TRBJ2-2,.,TGTGCCAGCGTCGGTAGGCTAGTTAACACCGGGGAGCTGTTTTTT,CASVGRLVNTGELFF
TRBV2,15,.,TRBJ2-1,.,TGTGCCAGCAGTGGGGGGCTTGGTACGGACAATGAGCAGTTCTTC,CASSGGLGTDNEQFF
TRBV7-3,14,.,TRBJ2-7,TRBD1,TGTGCCAGCAGCGAGACAGGGGGAACCTACGAGCAGTACTTC,CASSETGGTYEQYF
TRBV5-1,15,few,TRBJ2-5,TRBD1,TGCGCCAGCAGCTTGGGACAGGGGCGTCAAGAGACCCAGTACTTC,CASSLGQGRQETQYF
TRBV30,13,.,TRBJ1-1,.,TGTGCCTGGAGTGTACAAGTGAACACTGAAGCTTTCTTT,CAWSVQVNTEAFF